Described below is a single T cell receptor beta chain sequence and its context. Sequencing used immunoSEQ multiplex PCR; TCRdb keeps in-frame clones, though not all of them. The sample includes 150,000 to 200,000 clones, roughly 84% seen only once; the top ten take roughly 15%. The sample belongs to a study of blood T cell repertoires in COVID-19. Background on the study: Sites across the United States, Italy and Spain contributed samples from acute and convalescent COVID-19.

This CDR3 has 13 amino acids. Trimming took 5 bases from V and 8 from J, leaving 12 bases between them. The V gene's germline CDR1 is LNHNV and CDR2 YYDKDF (reference sequence). This chain connects TRBV15 to TRBJ1-4; D not certain. This sequence originates from a woman in her 70s with COVID-19, enrolled during active disease. Specimen: peripheral blood. The CDR3 is CATSGLTGEKLFF. CDR3 DNA: TGTGCCACCAGCGGCTTAACGGGGGAAAAACTGTTTTTT.